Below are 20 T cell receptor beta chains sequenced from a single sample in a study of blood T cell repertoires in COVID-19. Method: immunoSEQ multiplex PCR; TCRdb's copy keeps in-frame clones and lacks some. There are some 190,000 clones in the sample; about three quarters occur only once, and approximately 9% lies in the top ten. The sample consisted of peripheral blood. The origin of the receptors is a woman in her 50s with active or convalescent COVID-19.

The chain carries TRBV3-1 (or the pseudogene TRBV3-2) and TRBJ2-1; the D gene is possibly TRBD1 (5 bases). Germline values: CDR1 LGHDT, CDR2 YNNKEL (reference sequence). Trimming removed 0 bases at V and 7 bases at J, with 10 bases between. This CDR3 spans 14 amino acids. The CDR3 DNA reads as TGTGCCAGCAGCCAAGAACCAGGGTCTAATGAGCAGTTCTTC. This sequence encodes CASSQEPGSNEQFF.

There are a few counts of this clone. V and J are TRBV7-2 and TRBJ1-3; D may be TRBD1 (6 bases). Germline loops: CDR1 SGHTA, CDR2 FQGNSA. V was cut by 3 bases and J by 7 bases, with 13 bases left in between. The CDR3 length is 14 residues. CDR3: CASSFRDNSNTIYF. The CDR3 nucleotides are TGTGCCAGCAGCTTCCGGGACAACTCTAACACCATATATTTT. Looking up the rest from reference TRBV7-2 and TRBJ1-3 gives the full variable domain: GAGVSQSPSNKVTEKGKDVELRCDPISGHTALYWYRQSLGQGLEFLIYFQGNSAPDKSGLPSDRFSAERTGGSVSTLTIQRTQQEDSAVYLCASSFRDNSNTIYFGEGSWLTVV.

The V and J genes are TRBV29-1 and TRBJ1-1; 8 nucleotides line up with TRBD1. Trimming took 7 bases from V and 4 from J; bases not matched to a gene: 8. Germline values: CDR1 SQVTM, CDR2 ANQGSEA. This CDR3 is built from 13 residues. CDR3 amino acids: CSGQTGAGTEAFF. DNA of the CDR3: TGCAGCGGTCAGACAGGGGCGGGCACTGAAGCTTTCTTT.

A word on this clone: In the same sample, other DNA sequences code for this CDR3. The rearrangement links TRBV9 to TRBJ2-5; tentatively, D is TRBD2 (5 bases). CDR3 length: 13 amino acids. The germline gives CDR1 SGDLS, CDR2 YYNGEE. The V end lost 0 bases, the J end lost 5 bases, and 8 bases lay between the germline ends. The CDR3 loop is CASSVAGGETQYF. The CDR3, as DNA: TGTGCCAGCAGCGTAGCAGGCGGGGAGACCCAGTACTTC.

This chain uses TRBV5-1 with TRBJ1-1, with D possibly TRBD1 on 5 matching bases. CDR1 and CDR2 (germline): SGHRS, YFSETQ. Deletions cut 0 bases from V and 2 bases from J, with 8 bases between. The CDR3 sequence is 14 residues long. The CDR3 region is CASSLDRLNTEAFF. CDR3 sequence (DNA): TGCGCCAGCAGCTTGGACAGGCTAAACACTGAAGCTTTCTTT.

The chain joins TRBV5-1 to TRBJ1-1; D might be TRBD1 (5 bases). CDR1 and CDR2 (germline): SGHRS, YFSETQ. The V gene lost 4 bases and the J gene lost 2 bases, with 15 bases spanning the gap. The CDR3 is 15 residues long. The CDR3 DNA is TGCGCCAGCAGCCCCGACGGGGGTCCAAACACTGAAGCTTTCTTT. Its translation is CASSPDGGPNTEAFF.

The CDR3 loop is CASSPRANYGYTF. The CDR3 coding sequence is TGTGCCAGCAGCCCCAGGGCTAACTATGGCTACACCTTC. The V and J genes are TRBV3-1 (or the pseudogene TRBV3-2) and TRBJ1-2; D perhaps matches TRBD1 (5 bases). CDR1 is LGHDT, CDR2 YNNKEL, per germline (reference sequence). Trimming removed 4 bases at V and 0 bases at J, with 6 bases between. CDR3 length equals 13 residues.

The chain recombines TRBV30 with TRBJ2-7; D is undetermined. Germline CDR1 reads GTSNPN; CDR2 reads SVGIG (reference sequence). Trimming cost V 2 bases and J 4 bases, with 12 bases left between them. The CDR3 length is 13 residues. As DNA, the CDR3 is TGTGCCTGGAGTACTCTTATATATTACGAGCAGTACTTC. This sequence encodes CAWSTLIYYEQYF.

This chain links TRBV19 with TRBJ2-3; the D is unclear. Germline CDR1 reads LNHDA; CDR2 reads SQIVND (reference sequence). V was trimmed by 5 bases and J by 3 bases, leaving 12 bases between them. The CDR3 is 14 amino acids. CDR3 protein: CASSPRLGTDTQYF. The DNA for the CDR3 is TGTGCCAGTAGTCCCCGACTTGGGACAGATACGCAGTATTTT.

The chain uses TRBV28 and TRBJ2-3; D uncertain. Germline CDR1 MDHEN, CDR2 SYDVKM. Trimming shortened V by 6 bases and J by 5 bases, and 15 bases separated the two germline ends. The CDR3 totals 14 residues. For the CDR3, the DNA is TGTGCCAGCAGCTCTTGGCCAAGAATAGATACGCAGTATTTT. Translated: CASSSWPRIDTQYF. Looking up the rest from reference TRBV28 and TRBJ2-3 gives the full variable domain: DVKVTQSSRYLVKRTGEKVFLECVQDMDHENMFWYRQDPGLGLRLIYFSYDVKMKEKGDIPEGYSVSREKKERFSLILESASTNQTSMYLCASSSWPRIDTQYFGPGTRLTVL.

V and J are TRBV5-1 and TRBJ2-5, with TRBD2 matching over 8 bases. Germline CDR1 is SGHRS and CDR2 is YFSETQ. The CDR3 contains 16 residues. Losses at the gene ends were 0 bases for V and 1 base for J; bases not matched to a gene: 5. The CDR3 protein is CASSLVAGGGQETQYF. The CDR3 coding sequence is TGCGCCAGCAGCTTGGTGGCGGGGGGTGGCCAAGAGACCCAGTACTTC. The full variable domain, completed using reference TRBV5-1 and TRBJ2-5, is KAGVTQTPRYLIKTRGQQVTLSCSPISGHRSVSWYQQTPGQGLQFLFEYFSETQRNKGNFPGRFSGRQFSNSRSEMNVSTLELGDSALYLCASSLVAGGGQETQYFGPGTRLLVL.

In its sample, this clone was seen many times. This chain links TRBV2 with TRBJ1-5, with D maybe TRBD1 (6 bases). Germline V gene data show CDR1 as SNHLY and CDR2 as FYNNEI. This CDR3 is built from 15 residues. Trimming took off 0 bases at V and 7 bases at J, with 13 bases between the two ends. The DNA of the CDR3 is TGTGCCAGCAGTGAAGCGCGGGGGGCTGGCCAGCCCCAGCATTTT. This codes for CASSEARGAGQPQHF.

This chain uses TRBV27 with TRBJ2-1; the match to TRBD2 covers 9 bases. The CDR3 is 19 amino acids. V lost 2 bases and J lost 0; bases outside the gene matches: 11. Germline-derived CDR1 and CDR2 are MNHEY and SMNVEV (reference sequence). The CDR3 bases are TGTGCCAGCAGTTTAAGGGTACCCCTAGCGGGACTCTCCTACAATGAGCAGTTCTTC. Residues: CASSLRVPLAGLSYNEQFF.

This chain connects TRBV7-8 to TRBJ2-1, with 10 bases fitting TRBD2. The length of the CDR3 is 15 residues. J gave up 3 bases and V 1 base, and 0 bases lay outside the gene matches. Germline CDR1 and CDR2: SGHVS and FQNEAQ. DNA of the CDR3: TGTGCCAGCAGCTTAGGACTAGCGGGCTACAATGAGCAGTTCTTC. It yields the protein CASSLGLAGYNEQFF.

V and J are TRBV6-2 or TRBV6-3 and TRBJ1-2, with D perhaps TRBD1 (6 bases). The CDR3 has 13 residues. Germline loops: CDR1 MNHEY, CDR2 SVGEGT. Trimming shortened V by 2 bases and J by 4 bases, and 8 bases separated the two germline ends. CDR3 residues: CASSYGQRYGYTF. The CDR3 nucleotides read TGTGCCAGCAGTTACGGACAGCGCTATGGCTACACCTTC.

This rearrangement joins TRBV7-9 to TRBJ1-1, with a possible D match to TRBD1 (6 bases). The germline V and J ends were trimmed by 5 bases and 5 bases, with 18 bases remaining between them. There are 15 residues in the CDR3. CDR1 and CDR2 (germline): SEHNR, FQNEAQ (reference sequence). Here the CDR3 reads CASSPWGGAGTEAFF. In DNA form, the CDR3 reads TGTGCCAGCAGCCCATGGGGGGGGGCAGGAACTGAAGCTTTCTTT.

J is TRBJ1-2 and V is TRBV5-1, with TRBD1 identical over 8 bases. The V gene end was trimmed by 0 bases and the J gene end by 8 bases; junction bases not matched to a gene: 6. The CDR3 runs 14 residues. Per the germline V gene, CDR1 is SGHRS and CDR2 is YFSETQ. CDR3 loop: CASSLGGQATGYTF. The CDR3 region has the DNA TGCGCCAGCAGCTTGGGGGGACAGGCGACAGGCTACACCTTC.

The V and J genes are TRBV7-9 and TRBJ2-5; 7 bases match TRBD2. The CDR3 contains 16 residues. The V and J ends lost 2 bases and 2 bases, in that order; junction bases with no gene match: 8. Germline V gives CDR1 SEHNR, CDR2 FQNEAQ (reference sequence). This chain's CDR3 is CASSLLRGKSQETQYF. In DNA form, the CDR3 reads TGTGCCAGCAGCTTATTGCGGGGGAAATCTCAAGAGACCCAGTACTTC.

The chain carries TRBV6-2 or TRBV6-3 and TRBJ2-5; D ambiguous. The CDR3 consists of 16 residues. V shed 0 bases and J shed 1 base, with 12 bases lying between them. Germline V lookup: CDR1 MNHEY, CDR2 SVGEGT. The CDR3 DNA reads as TGTGCCAGCAGTTACTCGAAGTTCGCGAGCCAAGAGACCCAGTACTTC. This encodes CASSYSKFASQETQYF.

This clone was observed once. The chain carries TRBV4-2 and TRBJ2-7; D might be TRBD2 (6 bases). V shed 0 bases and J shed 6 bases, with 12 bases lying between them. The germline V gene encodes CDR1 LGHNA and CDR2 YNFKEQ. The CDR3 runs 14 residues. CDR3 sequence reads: CASSQDGGRGEQYF. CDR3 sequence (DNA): TGTGCCAGCAGCCAAGACGGGGGACGGGGCGAGCAGTACTTC.